A single sample gave rise to the 24 T cell receptor beta chains below, sequenced in a study of T cell repertoires in cytomegalovirus infection. The antigens of these receptors remain unknown. TCRdb recomputed calls from the reads with MiXCR, one row per CDR3 protein. Of about 500,000 distinct CDR3 sequences listed, roughly 34% were seen once; the top ten hold roughly a sixth. Here the sequenced sample was cultured PBMCs, taken from culture after CMV antigen stimulation. The receptors here all came from a human donor in good health (CMV status not recorded). Some clones in this sample may be carry-over from other donors' samples.

This clonotype was counted between two and nine times. The rearrangement joins TRBV4-1 to TRBJ2-1; 8 bases agree with TRBD2. CDR1 MGHRA and CDR2 YSYEKL come from the germline V gene. The CDR3 has 15 amino acids. The V segment lost 4 bases and the J segment 8 bases; nucleotides outside the gene matches: 10. The CDR3 reads CASSPFGGRFYEQFF. The CDR3 nucleotides are TGCGCCAGCAGCCCGTTTGGCGGGAGGTTCTATGAGCAGTTCTTC.

This clonotype was detected only a few times. CDR3 in amino acids: CASRGYTYEQYF. CDR3 coding DNA: TGTGCCAGCAGAGGGTACACCTACGAGCAGTACTTC. The chain links TRBV6-2 or TRBV6-3 to TRBJ2-7, with D hard to call. From germline, CDR1 is MNHEY and CDR2 SVGEGT. This CDR3 contains 12 residues. Trimming removed 6 bases at V and 2 bases at J, with 8 bases between.

The sample holds many counts of this clonotype. V gene TRBV7-2 combines with J gene TRBJ2-7; 11 positions agree with TRBD2. Trimming at V came to 5 bases and at J to 5 bases, leaving 5 bases not matched to a gene. The CDR3 covers 14 residues. Per the germline V gene, CDR1 is SGHTA and CDR2 is FQGNSA. CDR3 residues: CASSPGTSGHEQYF. CDR3 coding DNA: TGTGCCAGCAGCCCCGGGACTAGCGGCCACGAGCAGTACTTC.

With regard to this clonotype: A clone one base away is much larger, so this may be a read error. This chain links TRBV14 with TRBJ2-1; 12 bases are a match to TRBD2. Germline V gives CDR1 SGHDN, CDR2 FVKESK. CDR3 length: 16 amino acids. V shed 4 bases, J shed 4 bases, and the junction held 5 bases outside the gene matches. The CDR3 reads CASSPLTSGRYNEQFF. In DNA, the CDR3 is TGTGCCAGCAGCCCCCTCACTAGCGGGAGGTACAATGAGCAGTTCTTC.

On this clonotype: At one end, the junction sequence differs from germline, possibly due to a read error. The V and J genes are TRBV7-9 and TRBJ2-5; D is ambiguous. CDR1 and CDR2 (germline): SEHNR, FQNEAQ (reference sequence). The CDR3 has 13 amino acids. The CDR3 bases are TGTGCCAGCACCTTACTAACGCAAGAGACCCAGTACTTC. This gives the protein CASTLLTQETQYF.

This clonotype has only a few counts. The chain uses TRBV18 and TRBJ2-7; TRBD2 is a possible D gene (5 bases). The CDR3 is made up of 16 amino acids. In germline, CDR1 is KGHSH, CDR2 LQKENI. Trimming pared 3 bases from V and 1 base from J, leaving 16 bases between. Written as DNA, the CDR3 is TGTGCCAGCTCACCTACGTACCACTCGGGATCCTACGAGCAGTACTTC. It is translated as CASSPTYHSGSYEQYF.

This clonotype was observed a few times. The CDR3 protein is CASSTGLGTGELFF. As DNA, the CDR3 is TGTGCCAGCAGCACGGGACTAGGAACCGGGGAGCTGTTTTTT. V gene TRBV11-2 combines with J gene TRBJ2-2; 8 bases fit TRBD2. Germline V gene data show CDR1 as SGHAT and CDR2 as FQNNGV. J lost 5 bases, V lost 5 bases, and 4 bases had no gene match. The CDR3 is 14 amino acids.

V is TRBV18 and J is TRBJ2-5; tentatively, D is TRBD2 (5 bases). Germline CDR1 is KGHSH and CDR2 is LQKENI. The CDR3 runs to 15 residues. The V end lost 4 bases, the J end lost 1 base, and 13 bases lay between the germline ends. The CDR3 reads CASSRSSGGQETQYF. CDR3 nucleotide sequence: TGTGCCAGCTCACGATCTTCAGGAGGCCAAGAGACCCAGTACTTC.

The V and J genes are TRBV28 and TRBJ2-1; 15 bases line up with TRBD2. The CDR3 extends over 21 amino acids. J lost 4 bases, V lost 8 bases, and 21 bases had no gene match. Germline lookup yields CDR1 MDHEN and CDR2 SYDVKM. CDR3 sequence: CASEGTPQPGLAGGGYNEQFF. CDR3 sequence (DNA): TGTGCCAGCGAAGGGACTCCTCAGCCGGGACTAGCGGGAGGAGGTTACAATGAGCAGTTCTTC.

This sequence joins TRBV11-2 and TRBJ2-1; D is uncertain. CDR3 length equals 13 residues. The germline V gene has CDR1 SGHAT and CDR2 FQNNGV. V lost 2 bases to trimming and J lost 5 bases, with 7 bases between them. The CDR3 here is CASSLQPNNEQFF. The CDR3 DNA is TGTGCCAGCAGCTTACAACCAAACAATGAGCAGTTCTTC. Drawing the rest from reference TRBV11-2 and TRBJ2-1, the complete variable domain is EAGVAQSPRYKIIEKRQSVAFWCNPISGHATLYWYQQILGQGPKLLIQFQNNGVVDDSQLPKDRFSAERLKGVDSTLKIQPAKLEDSAVYLCASSLQPNNEQFFGPGTRLTVL.

This clonotype was picked up a small number of times. The rearrangement joins TRBV28 to TRBJ2-3; the D gene could be TRBD1 or TRBD2 (5 bases each). The V and J ends lost 2 bases and 0 bases respectively, with 6 bases between them. The CDR3 covers 14 residues. Germline V gene data show CDR1 as MDHEN and CDR2 as SYDVKM. The CDR3 is CASSLRDSTDTQYF. The CDR3 region has the DNA TGTGCCAGCAGTTTAAGGGACAGCACAGATACGCAGTATTTT.

This sequence joins TRBV5-6 and TRBJ2-3, with TRBD2 identical over 14 bases. The length of the CDR3 is 17 residues. Trimming at V came to 4 bases and at J to 5 bases, leaving 9 bases not matched to a gene. Germline V gene data show CDR1 as SGHDT and CDR2 as YYEEEE. This CDR3 reads CASSDEGLAGVRDTQYF. CDR3 nucleotides: TGTGCCAGCAGCGATGAGGGACTAGCGGGAGTTCGAGATACGCAGTATTTT.

The chain recombines TRBV7-8 with TRBJ1-2; TRBD1 might be the D (5 bases). The CDR3 is 15 residues long. Per germline, CDR1 SGHVS and CDR2 FQNEAQ. V was trimmed by 1 base and J by 3 bases, leaving 12 bases between them. CDR3 bases: TGTGCCAGCAGCTTAGTGTCGGGAGGGGACTATGGCTACACCTTC. Its translation: CASSLVSGGDYGYTF.

A word on this clonotype: The junction shows a germline mismatch at one end, possibly a read error. The chain recombines TRBV7-2 with TRBJ2-3, with a possible D match to TRBD2 (5 bases). This CDR3 spans 14 amino acids. Germline CDR1 reads SGHTA; CDR2 reads FQGNSA. The CDR3 bases are TGTGCCAGCAGCTCGCAAAGCGGCACAGATAAGCAGTATTTT. Protein product: CASSSQSGTDKQYF.

In the case of this clonotype: Given a much more abundant clone one base away, this may be a read error. This rearrangement joins TRBV7-2 to TRBJ2-7; 9 bases fit TRBD1. Germline V gene lookup returns CDR1 SGHTA and CDR2 FQGNSA. This CDR3 comprises 15 residues. V trimming: 4 bases; J trimming: 3 bases; junction bases outside the gene matches: 7. This CDR3 reads CASSCRTGGLYEQYF. The CDR3 coding sequence is TGTGCCAGCAGCTGCAGAACAGGGGGCCTCTACGAGCAGTACTTC.

This clonotype was recorded a few times. This chain joins TRBV6-2 or TRBV6-3 and TRBJ2-7; no firm D call. V gave up 7 bases and J gave up 3 bases, with 10 bases separating them. Germline V gene data show CDR1 as MNHEY and CDR2 as SVGEGT. This CDR3 is 12 amino acids long. The CDR3 DNA sequence: TGTGCCAGCACCAACACGGACTACGAGCAGTACTTC. It specifies CASTNTDYEQYF.

This chain connects TRBV11-2 to TRBJ2-7; TRBD2 is a possible D gene (7 bases). With 3 bases removed from V and 4 bases from J, the gap between germline ends came to 19 bases. CDR1 is SGHAT, CDR2 FQNNGV, per germline. The CDR3 is made up of 16 amino acids. CDR3 sequence: CASSLGGGRNWYEQYF. As DNA, the CDR3 is TGTGCCAGCAGCTTGGGAGGGGGACGTAATTGGTACGAGCAGTACTTC.

This clonotype occurred a few times. The CDR3 DNA sequence: TGTGCCAGCAGCTTAGTCGCGGGCCAGGTGGGCACTGAAGCTTTCTTT. This encodes CASSLVAGQVGTEAFF. The J gene is TRBJ1-1, the V gene TRBV11-2; D is undetermined. The CDR3 loop spans 16 amino acids. Trimming took off 1 base at V and 4 bases at J, with 16 bases between the two ends. Germline V lookup: CDR1 SGHAT, CDR2 FQNNGV.

This rearrangement joins TRBV4-3 to TRBJ2-1; 7 nucleotides agree with TRBD2. This CDR3 has 15 amino acids. Looked up from germline, CDR1 is LGHNA and CDR2 is YSLEER. V was clipped by 4 bases and J by 7 bases; unmatched bases: 10. CDR3: CASSLSAGALNEQFF. The CDR3 DNA sequence: TGCGCCAGCAGCCTTTCGGCGGGAGCATTAAATGAGCAGTTCTTC.

This clonotype appeared many times. This sequence joins TRBV7-2 and TRBJ2-3, with D possibly matching TRBD1 (6 bases). This CDR3 has 14 amino acids. Deletions cut 5 bases from V and 5 bases from J, with 14 bases between. The V gene's germline CDR1 is SGHTA and CDR2 FQGNSA. The CDR3 protein is CASSLDRSRDTQYF. The CDR3 DNA reads as TGTGCCAGCAGCCTAGACAGGTCGAGAGATACGCAGTATTTT. The full variable domain, with the rest looked up from reference TRBV7-2 and TRBJ2-3, is GAGVSQSPSNKVTEKGKDVELRCDPISGHTALYWYRQSLGQGLEFLIYFQGNSAPDKSGLPSDRFSAERTGGSVSTLTIQRTQQEDSAVYLCASSLDRSRDTQYFGPGTRLTVL.

The chain couples TRBV28 to TRBJ2-3; D is perhaps TRBD2 (6 bases). Germline lookup yields CDR1 MDHEN and CDR2 SYDVKM. Trimming cost V 7 bases and J 3 bases, with 11 bases left between them. The CDR3 is 13 amino acids. CDR3 protein: CASNRELTDTQYF. In nucleotides, the CDR3 is TGTGCCAGCAACCGGGAGTTGACAGATACGCAGTATTTT.

This clonotype was counted a few times. The genes are TRBV11-1 and TRBJ2-7; D is unresolved. The CDR3 consists of 16 residues. Looked up from germline, CDR1 is SGHAT and CDR2 is FQDESV (reference sequence). V was pared by 2 bases and J by 1 base, with 15 bases between. The CDR3 DNA is TGTGCCAGCAGCTTATTACTTTCGGAGCCATCCTACGAGCAGTACTTC. The encoded protein is CASSLLLSEPSYEQYF.

This clonotype was observed at least ten times. The chain has TRBV7-2 and TRBJ1-1; the D is unclear. Trimming cost V 1 base and J 4 bases, with 10 bases left between them. Germline V gene lookup returns CDR1 SGHTA and CDR2 FQGNSA. The CDR3 is made up of 14 amino acids. The CDR3 is CASSLEAISTEAFF. CDR3 bases: TGTGCCAGCAGCTTAGAGGCGATCTCCACTGAAGCTTTCTTT.

This chain's CDR3 is CASSQDRGLFLGTEAFF. The CDR3 DNA follows: TGTGCCAGCAGTCAGGACAGGGGGCTGTTTTTGGGTACTGAAGCTTTCTTT. The gene calls are TRBV12-3 or TRBV12-4 and TRBJ1-1; 11 nucleotides match TRBD1. This CDR3 is 17 amino acids long. The ends lost 5 bases at V and 5 bases at J; junction bases unmatched: 13.